This paragraph reports one TCR beta chain. PCR employed 60 Vbeta and 13 Jbeta primers. Generated by immunoSEQ multiplex PCR, the TCRdb table keeps only in-frame clones and is missing some. The table has 120,000 to 150,000 clones, approximately 73% seen once. The germline gives CDR1 DFQATT, CDR2 SNEGSKA (reference sequence). Trimming removed 5 bases at V and 6 bases at J, with 7 bases between. CDR3 length: 11 amino acids. The record originates from a study of cytomegalovirus exposure and HLA in healthy donors. Unrecorded for this donor was the CMV serostatus. The V call is TRBV20-1, the J call TRBJ2-2; D call uncertain. The specimen was PBMCs. This sequence was found in a human donor in good health. This CDR3 is CSAAGSGELFF. The CDR3 nucleotides read TGCAGTGCTGCCGGGTCCGGGGAGCTGTTTTTT.